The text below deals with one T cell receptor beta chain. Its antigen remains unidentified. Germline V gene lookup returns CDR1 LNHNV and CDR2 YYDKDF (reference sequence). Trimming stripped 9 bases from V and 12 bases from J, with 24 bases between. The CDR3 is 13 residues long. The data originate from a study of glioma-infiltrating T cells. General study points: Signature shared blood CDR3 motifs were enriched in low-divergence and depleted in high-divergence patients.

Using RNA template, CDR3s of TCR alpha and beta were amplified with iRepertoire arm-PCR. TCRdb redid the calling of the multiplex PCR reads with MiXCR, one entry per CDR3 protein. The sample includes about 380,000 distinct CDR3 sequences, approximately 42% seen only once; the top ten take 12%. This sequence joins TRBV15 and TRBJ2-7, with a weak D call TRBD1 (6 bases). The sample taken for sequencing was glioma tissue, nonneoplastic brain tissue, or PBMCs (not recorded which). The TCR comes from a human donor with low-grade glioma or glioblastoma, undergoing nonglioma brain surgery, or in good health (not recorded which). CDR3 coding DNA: TGTGCCACGGCTTTAGGACAGAACCGGGTGCTGTACTTC. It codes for CATALGQNRVLYF.